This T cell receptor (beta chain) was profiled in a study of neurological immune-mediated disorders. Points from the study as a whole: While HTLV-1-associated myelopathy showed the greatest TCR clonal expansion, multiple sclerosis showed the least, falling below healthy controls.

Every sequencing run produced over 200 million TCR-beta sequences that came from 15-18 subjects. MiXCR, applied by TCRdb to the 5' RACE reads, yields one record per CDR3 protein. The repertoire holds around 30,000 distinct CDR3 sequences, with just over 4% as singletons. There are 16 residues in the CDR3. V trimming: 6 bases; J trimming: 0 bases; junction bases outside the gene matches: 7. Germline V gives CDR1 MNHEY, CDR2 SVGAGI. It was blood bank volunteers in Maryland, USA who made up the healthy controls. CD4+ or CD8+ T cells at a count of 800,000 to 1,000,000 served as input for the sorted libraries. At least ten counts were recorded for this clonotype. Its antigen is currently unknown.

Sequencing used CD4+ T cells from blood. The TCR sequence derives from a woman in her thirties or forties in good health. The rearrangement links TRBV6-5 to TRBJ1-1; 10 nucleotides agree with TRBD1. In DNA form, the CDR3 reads TGTGCCAGCAGGGTCGGGACAGGGGCCTTGAACACTGAAGCTTTCTTT. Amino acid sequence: CASRVGTGALNTEAFF.